This T cell receptor beta chain was sequenced for a study of blood T cell repertoires in COVID-19 (dated by TCRdb to about 2020). Context from the whole study: The collaborator samples originated in the United States, Italy and Spain and spanned the acute and convalescent phases of COVID-19. The prospective study material was composed of cDNA or gDNA derived from T cells, B-cell-depleted T cells, or PBMCs. The dataset comprised deeply sampled blood TCRbeta repertoires from subjects exposed to, actively infected with, or recovered from COVID-19. The repertoires were released in a freely available public database meant as a resource for research on the immune response to SARS-CoV-2. The samples were drawn from two sources: the first 160 participants of the ongoing ImmuneRACE study, and 1,000 to 1,500 subjects contributed by 6 global collaborators. Nearly every sample came with metadata listing a de-identified subject ID, COVID-19 status, age in years and sex. Where available, HLA class I and class II types were obtained from metadata supplied by the sample provider rather than from assay-based typing.

What the research found in general, with its limitations: How much clinical and demographic metadata was included differed by source and by participant, and the metadata was provided uncurated.

Participants in the prospective study were enrolled through a virtual design, were aged roughly 18 to 100 years, and lived in under 25 United States geographic areas. Cohort assignment in the prospective study relied on participant-reported clinical history from a screening survey and a study questionnaire. ImmuneRACE Cohort 3 recovered participants were defined by two consecutive negative NP/OP PCR tests, healthcare professional clearance, or symptom resolution. In the prospective study, mobile phlebotomists collected whole blood, serum and a nasopharyngeal or oropharyngeal swab from each participant. Additional blood draws and questionnaires over a roughly two-month period could optionally be provided by prospective study participants. Before DNA extraction, prospective study blood samples were shipped either frozen or at room temperature. TCRbeta CDR3 regions were amplified from genomic DNA using the immunoSEQ Assay, a bias-controlled multiplex PCR. Per the source publication's procedure: Within the assay, amplification of reference gene primers was used to estimate how many nucleated cells each sample contained. To quantify the absolute abundance of each unique TCRbeta CDR3 rearrangement, sequence reads were collapsed and filtered. Productive Simpson clonality was computed per sample as the square root of Simpson's diversity index over productive rearrangements. TCRdb mirrors the immuneACCESS table, restricted to in-frame sequences. Some clones are absent from its copies; in checked studies, under half trace to an unresolved V gene, and the reason for the others is unknown. The DNA gave D and trimming, while V, J and clone size come from that table. The sample profile shows 250,000 to 350,000 clones; 87% of them were found once. The ten biggest clones cover around 5.9% of the sample.

As concerns this clone: Its antigen specificity is not known. Base-call qualities are not available, and no considerably larger clone is one nucleotide away.

Trimmed from V: 6 bases; trimmed from J: 0 bases; junction bases lacking a gene match: 8. Measured from the cysteine to the phenylalanine, the CDR3 is 15 residues long. Only the CDR3 region is kept as DNA, spanning 45 bases read in frame from base 1. According to the germline V gene (reference sequence), CDR1 reads MNHEY and CDR2 reads SMNVEV. This TCR was recovered from a young woman who had recovered from COVID-19. Recombination linked TRBV27 to TRBJ2-7; 7 middle bases align to TRBD1. The sequencing sample was made of PBMCs or T cells enriched from blood (not recorded which). The CDR3: CASRWDSNPSYEQYF. Here is the DNA: TGTGCCAGCAGGTGGGACAGCAACCCCTCCTACGAGCAGTACTTC.